This TCR beta chain was sequenced for a study of CD8 T cells in ankylosing spondylitis. The TCR beta libraries were generated through quantitative 5'-RACE incorporating molecular barcodes. MiXCR, applied by TCRdb to the 5' RACE reads, yields one record per CDR3 protein. The data contain about 170,000 distinct CDR3 sequences, approximately 16% of them singletons. The CDR3 sequence is 15 residues long. Germline V gene lookup returns CDR1 LGHNA and CDR2 YNFKEQ. With 4 bases removed from V and 3 bases from J, the gap between germline ends came to 13 bases. The sequence came from a male donor with ankylosing spondylitis or in good health (not recorded which). The sample was blood, either unsorted or a sorted T cell fraction (not recorded which). The V call is TRBV4-2, the J call TRBJ1-3; D remains ambiguous. CDR3 bases: TGTGCCAGCAGCCCAATTGCGGGTAGTGGAAACACCATATATTTT. Encoded protein: CASSPIAGSGNTIYF.